Shown below are 32 T cell receptor beta chains from a single sample sequenced in a study of response to subunit inactivated influenza vaccine (dated by TCRdb to 2017 to 2018). The library was obtained by RT-PCR. The run used an Illumina HiSeq 2500. Using fastp at Q25 and MiXCR, TCRdb reprocessed the public reads and kept productive beta chains. Each entry is one CDR3 protein sequence, shown with its most common DNA and genes. This sample has fewer than 600,000 distinct CDR3 sequences in its table, and less than 7.5% of those were observed once. The biggest ten clones account for about an eighth of the sample. The material sequenced was PBMCs from blood, taken less than 25 months after vaccination. Every receptor here comes from a man between 45 and 75 years old who received an inactivated influenza vaccine. Donor details come from another sample of the same person, matched by shared clones.

This clonotype appeared a few times. V usage is TRBV20-1 and J usage is TRBJ2-7; 8 bases fit TRBD2. This CDR3 has 13 amino acids. V was pared by 0 bases and J by 6 bases, with 4 bases of the junction left unmatched. Germline assignment: CDR1 DFQATT and CDR2 SNEGSKA (reference sequence). This CDR3 reads CSARDWLAGEQYF. CDR3 coding DNA: TGCAGTGCTAGAGATTGGCTAGCGGGCGAGCAGTACTTC.

The sample holds a few counts of this clonotype. The chain recombines TRBV5-1 with TRBJ2-7, with a possible D match to TRBD2 (5 bases). This CDR3 comprises 13 residues. V gave up 4 bases and J gave up 5 bases, with 13 bases separating them. CDR1 is SGHRS, CDR2 YFSETQ, per germline. This chain's CDR3 is CASSEGTGNEQYF. The CDR3 DNA sequence: TGCGCCAGCAGCGAGGGAACGGGTAACGAGCAGTACTTC.

This clonotype was found many times. The genes are TRBV21-1 and TRBJ2-7; TRBD2 was called by the table and not checked on the DNA. TRBV21-1 is noted as a pseudogene. The CDR3 loop spans 14 amino acids. CDR3 bases: TGTGCCAGCAGCACCGGGACTCGGCTCTACGAGCAGTACTTC. Amino acid sequence: CASSTGTRLYEQYF.

The chain employs TRBV2 and TRBJ1-1; D possibly corresponds to TRBD1 (6 bases). The CDR3 runs to 17 residues. V was pared by 6 bases and J by 0 bases, with 20 bases between. Germline V gives CDR1 SNHLY, CDR2 FYNNEI. As DNA, the CDR3 is TGTGCCAGCAGGGGCACTAACTCGGGGGCCATGAACACTGAAGCTTTCTTT. It codes for CASRGTNSGAMNTEAFF.

This clonotype was recorded a few times. V and J are TRBV12-3 or TRBV12-4 and TRBJ1-1; D might be TRBD1 (5 bases). This CDR3 region has 11 residues. V shed 6 bases and J shed 12 bases, with 14 bases lying between them. CDR3 in DNA: TGTGCCAGCAGCCCCGGGACTGCGACTTTCTTT. It specifies CASSPGTATFF.

The chain carries TRBV10-3 and TRBJ2-2; D gene ambiguous. V lost 10 bases to trimming and J lost 4 bases, with 16 bases between them. CDR1 is ENHRY and CDR2 is SYGVKD in the germline V gene. The CDR3 is 14 amino acids. The CDR3 nucleotides read TGTGCCACAGCTGTCAAGGCCGGCACCGGGGAGCTGTTTTTT. Translation: CATAVKAGTGELFF.

This clonotype was detected only a few times. The chain is built from TRBV5-6 and TRBJ2-7; TRBD1 or TRBD2 may be the D gene (6 bases each). The V gene's germline CDR1 is SGHDT and CDR2 YYEEEE. Trimming cost V 4 bases and J 2 bases, with 13 bases left between them. There are 14 residues in the CDR3. DNA for the CDR3: TGTGCCAGCAGCAGGGGGACTGTTCCCTACGAGCAGTACTTC. Amino acids: CASSRGTVPYEQYF.

This chain links TRBV5-1 with TRBJ1-6; D remains unclear. CDR3 length equals 14 residues. CDR1 is SGHRS, CDR2 YFSETQ, per germline. The V gene lost 4 bases and the J gene lost 6 bases, with 11 bases spanning the gap. The CDR3: CASSKQPGNSPLHF. CDR3 bases: TGCGCCAGCAGCAAGCAGCCGGGTAATTCACCCCTCCACTTT. The complete variable domain, with remaining parts taken from reference TRBV5-1 and TRBJ1-6, reads KAGVTQTPRYLIKTRGQQVTLSCSPISGHRSVSWYQQTPGQGLQFLFEYFSETQRNKGNFPGRFSGRQFSNSRSEMNVSTLELGDSALYLCASSKQPGNSPLHFGNGTRLTVT.

This clonotype was detected only a few times. The CDR3 sequence: CASSQDPGTLQYF. The CDR3 DNA reads TGCGCCAGCAGCCAAGATCCCGGGACACTACAGTACTTC. The chain joins TRBV4-3 to TRBJ2-4; possibly TRBD1 for D (6 bases). Looked up from germline, CDR1 is LGHNA and CDR2 is YSLEER. CDR3 length: 13 residues. Trimming took off 0 bases at V and 13 bases at J, with 13 bases between the two ends.

This clonotype was counted a single time. CDR3 nucleotide sequence: TGCGCCAGCAGCTTTGGGCAGTTCTACGAGCAGTACTTC. It encodes CASSFGQFYEQYF. The chain has TRBV5-1 and TRBJ2-7; unclear D gene. Trimming left V 2 bases short and J 3 bases short, with 9 bases between. Germline-derived CDR1 and CDR2 are SGHRS and YFSETQ. The CDR3 loop spans 13 amino acids.

This clonotype was counted many times. The chain uses TRBV5-6 and TRBJ2-7; D is undetermined. The CDR3 length is 15 residues. CDR1 and CDR2 (germline): SGHDT, YYEEEE. The V end was cut by 2 bases, the J end by 0 bases, with 12 bases between. The CDR3 sequence: CASSFYPDVSYEQYF. CDR3 DNA sequence: TGTGCCAGCAGCTTTTACCCGGACGTCTCCTACGAGCAGTACTTC.

This chain connects TRBV3-1 to TRBJ2-1; D remains unclear. The V and J ends lost 2 bases and 1 base respectively, with 9 bases between them. The CDR3 loop spans 15 amino acids. Per germline, CDR1 LGHDT and CDR2 YNNKEL (reference sequence). The CDR3 sequence: CASSQPEKSYNEQFF. The DNA of the CDR3 is TGTGCCAGCAGCCAACCTGAAAAATCCTACAATGAGCAGTTCTTC.

Ten or more counts support this clonotype. The chain uses TRBV27 and TRBJ2-3; D tentatively fits TRBD1 or TRBD2 (5 bases each). Germline V gene sequence: CDR1 MNHEY, CDR2 SMNVEV (reference sequence). The CDR3 has 15 residues. Trimming took off 6 bases at V and 2 bases at J, with 15 bases between the two ends. The DNA for the CDR3 is TGTGCCAGCAGCCCCTCTGGGGGAGTCACAGATACGCAGTATTTT. Translated, it gives CASSPSGGVTDTQYF.

In this sample, this clonotype turned up a few times. The V gene is TRBV5-1, the J gene TRBJ2-5, with 12 positions matching TRBD2. The CDR3 contains 14 residues. In germline, CDR1 is SGHRS, CDR2 YFSETQ. The J segment lost 5 bases and the V segment lost 7 bases, leaving 6 bases of the junction unmatched. The CDR3 bases are TGCGCCAGCCAAATCGGACTAGCGGGGGAGACCCAGTACTTC. Translation: CASQIGLAGETQYF.

The sample holds many counts of this clonotype. This chain connects TRBV5-1 to TRBJ2-1, with 12 bases lining up with TRBD2. Germline V gene sequence: CDR1 SGHRS, CDR2 YFSETQ. V trimming: 1 base; J trimming: 6 bases; junction bases outside the gene matches: 5. The CDR3 runs to 16 residues. The CDR3 region has the DNA TGCGCCAGCAGCTTGAGGGAGACTAGCGGGAGCAATGAGCAGTTCTTC. This codes for CASSLRETSGSNEQFF. Full variable domain (outside the CDR3, taken from reference TRBV5-1 and TRBJ2-1): KAGVTQTPRYLIKTRGQQVTLSCSPISGHRSVSWYQQTPGQGLQFLFEYFSETQRNKGNFPGRFSGRQFSNSRSEMNVSTLELGDSALYLCASSLRETSGSNEQFFGPGTRLTVL.

This clonotype was counted only a few times. The chain has TRBV3-1 and TRBJ2-5; 9 nucleotides line up with TRBD1. The V gene's germline CDR1 is LGHDT and CDR2 YNNKEL (reference sequence). CDR3 size: 15 residues. Unmatched junction bases numbered 16, after V lost 11 bases and J lost 6 bases. CDR3 amino acids: CASTQGALREKTQYF. CDR3 DNA sequence: TGTGCCTCCACACAGGGGGCTCTGCGGGAGAAGACCCAGTACTTC.

V usage is TRBV27 and J usage is TRBJ2-7; TRBD2 aligns across 7 bases. J lost 2 bases, V lost 5 bases, and 12 bases had no gene match. The CDR3 length is 16 residues. Germline CDR1 reads MNHEY; CDR2 reads SMNVEV (reference sequence). CDR3 DNA: TGTGCCAGCAGTGCCGGACTTGGCGGGGGAACCTACGAGCAGTACTTC. Translated, it gives CASSAGLGGGTYEQYF.

V is TRBV28 and J is TRBJ2-6, with D hard to call. V was cut by 6 bases and J by 2 bases, with 14 bases left in between. In germline, CDR1 is MDHEN, CDR2 SYDVKM. The CDR3 extends over 16 amino acids. The CDR3 spells CASRGLGPAGANVLTF. For the CDR3, the DNA is TGTGCCAGCAGGGGCCTGGGTCCGGCTGGGGCCAACGTCCTGACTTTC.

This chain links TRBV7-8 with TRBJ2-2; possible D gene TRBD2, 6 bases. V dropped 10 bases and J dropped 3 bases, with 12 bases sitting between them. The CDR3 consists of 13 residues. Germline V CDR1 and CDR2: SGHVS, FQNEAQ. In nucleotides, the CDR3 is TGTGCCACTTCGGGGGTATACACCGGGGAGCTGTTTTTT. It specifies CATSGVYTGELFF.

V and J are TRBV5-1 and TRBJ2-3; D is ambiguous. CDR3 length: 13 amino acids. The V end was cut by 5 bases, the J end by 4 bases, with 11 bases between. CDR1 is SGHRS and CDR2 is YFSETQ in the germline V gene. The CDR3 loop is CASRLSWADTQYF. Written as DNA, the CDR3 is TGCGCCAGCAGATTAAGTTGGGCAGATACGCAGTATTTT.

This clonotype was picked up many times. This chain connects TRBV4-1 to TRBJ1-4, with 8 bases aligning to TRBD1. CDR3 size: 16 residues. Germline V CDR1 and CDR2: MGHRA, YSYEKL. V was pared by 0 bases and J by 3 bases, with 3 bases of the junction left unmatched. The CDR3 nucleotides read TGCGCCAGCAGCCAAGATAAGGGACAGGCTAATGAAAAACTGTTTTTT. This sequence encodes CASSQDKGQANEKLFF.

The J gene is TRBJ1-1, the V gene TRBV20-1; D is perhaps TRBD1 (6 bases). V lost 6 bases to trimming and J lost 1 base, with 21 bases between them. The CDR3 totals 16 residues. Germline V gives CDR1 DFQATT, CDR2 SNEGSKA (reference sequence). Here the CDR3 reads CSAHPGTFPENTEAFF. In nucleotides, the CDR3 is TGCAGTGCACACCCAGGGACATTCCCGGAGAACACTGAAGCTTTCTTT.

The table lists this clonotype with many counts. The chain couples TRBV7-8 to TRBJ1-2; D might be TRBD1 (5 bases). The CDR3 is 14 residues long. Deletions cut 0 bases from V and 4 bases from J, with 9 bases between. Germline V CDR1 and CDR2: SGHVS, FQNEAQ. CDR3 bases: TGTGCCAGCAGCTTAGCTTCAGGGAGCTATGGCTACACCTTC. Amino acids: CASSLASGSYGYTF.

In this sample, this clonotype turned up many times. The chain carries TRBV3-1 and TRBJ2-1, with D perhaps matching TRBD2 (6 bases). The CDR3 runs to 14 residues. Germline CDR1 reads LGHDT; CDR2 reads YNNKEL (reference sequence). Trimming shortened V by 1 base and J by 4 bases, and 8 bases separated the two germline ends. CDR3 nucleotides: TGTGCCAGCAGCCAAGGGAGGGAGTACAATGAGCAGTTCTTC. Its translation is CASSQGREYNEQFF.

This clonotype was observed many times. This sequence joins TRBV5-1 and TRBJ1-5; D call uncertain. The germline V and J ends were trimmed by 0 bases and 1 base, with 5 bases remaining between them. The CDR3 is 14 residues long. The germline V gene encodes CDR1 SGHRS and CDR2 YFSETQ. CDR3 DNA sequence: TGCGCCAGCAGCTTGGGGGAGAGCAATCAGCCCCAGCATTTT. Translating it yields CASSLGESNQPQHF.

The chain uses TRBV20-1 and TRBJ2-6, with 7 positions matching TRBD1. This CDR3 comprises 15 residues. Germline V gives CDR1 DFQATT, CDR2 SNEGSKA (reference sequence). Germline trimming cut 6 bases from V and 2 bases from J; bases unmatched to any gene: 7. The CDR3, as DNA: TGCAGTGCGGCCGACAGGGTAACTGGGGCCAACGTCCTGACTTTC. Its protein product is CSAADRVTGANVLTF.

The V gene is TRBV5-1, the J gene TRBJ2-5; TRBD2 matches at 10 bases. V was clipped by 2 bases and J by 5 bases; unmatched bases: 6. Germline values: CDR1 SGHRS, CDR2 YFSETQ. The CDR3 consists of 15 residues. CDR3 bases: TGCGCCAGCAGCTTTCCTAGCGGGGGCCTTGAGACCCAGTACTTC. It encodes CASSFPSGGLETQYF.

This chain links TRBV14 with TRBJ1-1; TRBD1 is a possible D gene (5 bases). This CDR3 has 14 amino acids. Trimming cost V 5 bases and J 0 bases, with 10 bases left between them. Per the germline V gene, CDR1 is SGHDN and CDR2 is FVKESK. The CDR3 region has the DNA TGTGCCAGCAGCACGGGACGGATGAACACTGAAGCTTTCTTT. Translating it yields CASSTGRMNTEAFF.

The chain joins TRBV5-1 to TRBJ2-2; 7 bases agree with TRBD1. The CDR3 totals 16 residues. Per the germline V gene, CDR1 is SGHRS and CDR2 is YFSETQ. Trimming cost V 4 bases and J 1 base; bases outside gene matches: 7. In nucleotides, the CDR3 is TGCGCCAGCAGCGCCACAGGGGACCAGAACACCGGGGAGCTGTTTTTT. Translating it yields CASSATGDQNTGELFF. Based on the CDR3 plus reference TRBV5-1 and TRBJ2-2, the full variable domain is KAGVTQTPRYLIKTRGQQVTLSCSPISGHRSVSWYQQTPGQGLQFLFEYFSETQRNKGNFPGRFSGRQFSNSRSEMNVSTLELGDSALYLCASSATGDQNTGELFFGEGSRLTVL.

As to this clonotype: One end of the junction varies from germline; a read error may be responsible. The CDR3: CASTLLGVNEQFF. For the CDR3, the DNA is TGCGCCAGCACCTTGTTGGGGGTCAATGAGCAGTTCTTC. The rearrangement joins TRBV5-1 to TRBJ2-1; possibly TRBD1 or TRBD2 for D (5 bases each). CDR1 and CDR2 from the germline V gene are SGHRS and YFSETQ. The CDR3 extends over 13 amino acids. Full variable domain (missing parts from reference TRBV5-1 and TRBJ2-1): KAGVTQTPRYLIKTRGQQVTLSCSPISGHRSVSWYQQTPGQGLQFLFEYFSETQRNKGNFPGRFSGRQFSNSRSEMNVSTLELGDSALYLCASTLLGVNEQFFGPGTRLTVL.

The chain couples TRBV6-2 or TRBV6-3 to TRBJ2-3; 8 bases agree with TRBD2. Germline V gene sequence: CDR1 MNHEY, CDR2 SVGEGT. V was pared by 6 bases and J by 2 bases, with 10 bases of the junction left unmatched. The CDR3 covers 16 residues. CDR3 amino acids: CASRRASGRPTDTQYF. The CDR3 nucleotides are TGTGCCAGCAGGCGGGCCAGCGGGAGACCCACAGATACGCAGTATTTT.

The chain links TRBV29-1 to TRBJ1-4; TRBD1 is a possible D gene (5 bases). Germline CDR1 reads SQVTM; CDR2 reads ANQGSEA. This CDR3 is built from 13 residues. With 2 bases removed from V and 10 bases from J, the gap between germline ends came to 14 bases. The CDR3 DNA is TGCAGCGTTGAATCAGGGACCGGGCGAAAACTGTTTTTT. Translating it yields CSVESGTGRKLFF.